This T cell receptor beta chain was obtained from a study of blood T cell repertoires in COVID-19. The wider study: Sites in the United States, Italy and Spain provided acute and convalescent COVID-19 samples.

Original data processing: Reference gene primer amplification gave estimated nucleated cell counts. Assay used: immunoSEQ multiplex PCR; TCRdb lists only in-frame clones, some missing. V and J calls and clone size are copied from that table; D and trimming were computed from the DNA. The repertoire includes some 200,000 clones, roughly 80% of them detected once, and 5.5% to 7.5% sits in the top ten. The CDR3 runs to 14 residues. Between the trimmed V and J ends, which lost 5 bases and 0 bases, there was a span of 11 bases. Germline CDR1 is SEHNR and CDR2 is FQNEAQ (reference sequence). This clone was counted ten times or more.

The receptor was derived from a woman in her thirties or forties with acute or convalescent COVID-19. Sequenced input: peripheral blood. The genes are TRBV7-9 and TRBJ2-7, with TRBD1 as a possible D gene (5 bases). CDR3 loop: CASSQTASSYEQYF. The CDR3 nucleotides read TGTGCCAGCAGCCAGACAGCTAGCTCCTACGAGCAGTACTTC.